Listed below are T cell receptor beta chains from one sample, sequenced in a study of blood T cell repertoires in COVID-19. Sequenced by immunoSEQ multiplex PCR; TCRdb stores in-frame clones only, minus some. Seen here are around 95,000 clones, 85% to 90% observed once, and the top ten hold approximately 5%. The source material was peripheral blood. These receptors originate from a human donor in a cohort sampled during active COVID-19. The CDR3 runs from the conserved cysteine through the conserved F or W.

j_call: TRBJ2-7
v_call: TRBV14
cdr3_aa: CASSQASSYEQYF

j_call: TRBJ1-1
v_call: TRBV19
cdr3_aa: CASSLQGNTEAFF

j_call: TRBJ2-1
v_call: TRBV5-1
cdr3_aa: CASSLGLQYNEQFF

j_call: TRBJ2-2
v_call: TRBV5-8
cdr3_aa: CASSGPGQGITGELFF

j_call: TRBJ2-3
v_call: TRBV11-1
cdr3_aa: CASSSYLDTQYF

j_call: TRBJ1-2
v_call: TRBV6-2/TRBV6-3
cdr3_aa: CASSYNPSGYGYTF

j_call: TRBJ1-5
v_call: TRBV28
cdr3_aa: CASSPSKGTGGQNQPQHF

j_call: TRBJ1-6
v_call: TRBV6-5
cdr3_aa: CASSQNNSPLHF

j_call: TRBJ1-3
v_call: TRBV5-5
cdr3_aa: CASSSVAGPSGNTIYF

j_call: TRBJ1-1
v_call: TRBV4-1
cdr3_aa: CASSQDFGGLNTEAFF

j_call: TRBJ2-1
v_call: TRBV14
cdr3_aa: CASSQILGGQRTYNEQFF

j_call: TRBJ1-1
v_call: TRBV11-2
cdr3_aa: CASSLEWGVAEAFF

j_call: TRBJ2-5
v_call: TRBV5-5
cdr3_aa: CASSRTGENRETQYF

j_call: TRBJ2-6
v_call: TRBV5-1
cdr3_aa: CASSREILGGAGANVLTF

j_call: TRBJ2-7
v_call: TRBV6-1
cdr3_aa: CASSEGGQGSDEQYF

j_call: TRBJ1-1
v_call: TRBV5-1
cdr3_aa: CASSLNDRGPGEAFF

j_call: TRBJ2-7
v_call: TRBV15
cdr3_aa: CATSSRGQGTYSYEQYF

j_call: TRBJ2-2
v_call: TRBV24-1
cdr3_aa: CATSAGTGELFF

j_call: TRBJ1-2
v_call: TRBV7-2
cdr3_aa: CASSYSRGGNYGYTF

j_call: TRBJ2-1
v_call: TRBV15
cdr3_aa: CATSKKPTSGTPRGQFF

j_call: TRBJ2-3
v_call: TRBV7-9
cdr3_aa: CASSFGVAGTDTQYF

j_call: TRBJ2-7
v_call: TRBV27
cdr3_aa: CASRVQGRPYEQYF

j_call: TRBJ1-5
v_call: TRBV5-8
cdr3_aa: CASSLVVSGDQPQHF

j_call: TRBJ2-7
v_call: TRBV7-9
cdr3_aa: CASTTSLGLAGSKPYEQYF

j_call: TRBJ2-6
v_call: TRBV24-1
cdr3_aa: CATSDPKVGGTGDSGANVLTF

j_call: TRBJ2-1
v_call: TRBV30
cdr3_aa: CAWKGDYPYNEQFF

j_call: TRBJ1-2
v_call: TRBV3-1/TRBV3-2
cdr3_aa: CASSLGTGAGGYTF

j_call: TRBJ2-3
v_call: TRBV4-1
cdr3_aa: CASSLATGTDTQYF

j_call: TRBJ2-1
v_call: TRBV6-5
cdr3_aa: CASSYSTAGLHNEQFF

j_call: TRBJ1-1
v_call: TRBV18
cdr3_aa: CASSPQLTGPAEAFF

j_call: TRBJ1-5
v_call: TRBV27
cdr3_aa: CASSLSGVSNQPQHF

j_call: TRBJ1-2
v_call: TRBV5-4
cdr3_aa: CASSEGARYGYTF

j_call: TRBJ2-5
v_call: TRBV5-1
cdr3_aa: CASSTLAGGGETQYF

j_call: TRBJ1-5
v_call: TRBV19
cdr3_aa: CASGTAGGGNQPQHF

j_call: TRBJ2-3
v_call: TRBV11-2
cdr3_aa: CASSLDSSVVTQYF

j_call: TRBJ2-2
v_call: TRBV5-1
cdr3_aa: CASLGSSGRANTGELFF

j_call: TRBJ2-2
v_call: TRBV19
cdr3_aa: CASSNGLAAGELFF

j_call: TRBJ2-3
v_call: TRBV7-8
cdr3_aa: CASSLEGQGASDTQYF

j_call: TRBJ1-3
v_call: TRBV7-2
cdr3_aa: CASSSGGRGSGNTIYF

j_call: TRBJ1-3
v_call: TRBV2
cdr3_aa: CARQSGDRNTIYF

j_call: TRBJ2-2
v_call: TRBV28
cdr3_aa: CASSWGQVNTGELFF

j_call: TRBJ2-3
v_call: TRBV6-4
cdr3_aa: CASSDNRGGTDTQYF

j_call: TRBJ2-3
v_call: TRBV9
cdr3_aa: CASSGRGGHTQYF

j_call: TRBJ1-1
v_call: TRBV4-1
cdr3_aa: CASSQDPPGVGTEAFF

j_call: TRBJ2-6
v_call: TRBV19
cdr3_aa: CASSTLREPSSGANVLTF

j_call: TRBJ2-5
v_call: TRBV6-5
cdr3_aa: CASSPSGVLETQYF

j_call: TRBJ2-6
v_call: TRBV7-9
cdr3_aa: CASSLGAAGANVLTF

j_call: TRBJ2-1
v_call: TRBV6-5
cdr3_aa: CASSRDREDEQFF

j_call: TRBJ2-1
v_call: TRBV5-3
cdr3_aa: CARSLGTSGKNSYNEQFF

j_call: TRBJ2-7
v_call: TRBV6-6
cdr3_aa: CASSYTGSSYEQYF

j_call: TRBJ2-5
v_call: TRBV20-1
cdr3_aa: CSASQGTSIKETQYF

j_call: TRBJ2-5
v_call: TRBV18
cdr3_aa: CASSPAGQETQYF

j_call: TRBJ2-1
v_call: TRBV5-1
cdr3_aa: CASSLQTSYNEQFF

j_call: TRBJ2-7
v_call: TRBV5-4
cdr3_aa: CASSLADGAGGIYEQYF

j_call: TRBJ1-3
v_call: TRBV6-5
cdr3_aa: CASSYLNTIYF

j_call: TRBJ1-3
v_call: TRBV24-1
cdr3_aa: CATSDPGTAGNTIYF

j_call: TRBJ1-5
v_call: TRBV19
cdr3_aa: CASSIEATRQPQHF

j_call: TRBJ2-1
v_call: TRBV6-4
cdr3_aa: CASSDTSGSSYNEQFF

j_call: TRBJ2-7
v_call: TRBV7-9
cdr3_aa: CASSFFSGRRDWAYEQYF